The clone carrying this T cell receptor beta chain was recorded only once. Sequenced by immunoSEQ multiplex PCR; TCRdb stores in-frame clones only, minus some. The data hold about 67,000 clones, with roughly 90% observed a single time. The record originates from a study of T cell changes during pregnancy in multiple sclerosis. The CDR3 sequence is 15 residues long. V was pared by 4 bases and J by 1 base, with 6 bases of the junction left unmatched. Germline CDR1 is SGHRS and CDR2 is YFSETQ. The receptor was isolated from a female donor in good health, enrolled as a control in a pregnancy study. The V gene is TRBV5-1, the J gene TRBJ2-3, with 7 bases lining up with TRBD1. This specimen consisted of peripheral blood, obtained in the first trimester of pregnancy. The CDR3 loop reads CASSQLQGGTDTQYF. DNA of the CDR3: TGCGCCAGCAGCCAATTGCAGGGGGGCACAGATACGCAGTATTTT.